Below are 11 T cell receptor beta chains sequenced from a single sample in a study of graft-versus-host responses after intestinal transplantation. Assay: immunoSEQ multiplex PCR; the TCRdb copy retains only in-frame clones and omits some. The data show about 93,000 clones, roughly 93% seen once. What these receptors recognize is not known. This material consisted of unstimulated CD8+ T cells sorted from spleen or lymph node cells, taken before intestinal transplant. Every receptor here comes from a human donor who received an intestinal transplant.

The chain has TRBV7-2 and TRBJ1-5; D call uncertain. With 5 bases removed from V and 0 bases from J, the gap between germline ends came to 17 bases. The CDR3 is 17 amino acids. Germline CDR1 SGHTA, CDR2 FQGNSA. The CDR3 is CASSPKRLGISNQPQHF. For the CDR3, the DNA is TGTGCCAGCAGCCCCAAGCGCTTGGGTATTAGCAATCAGCCCCAGCATTTT.

The chain recombines TRBV5-8 with TRBJ2-3, with D perhaps matching TRBD2 (6 bases). CDR1 SGHTS and CDR2 YDEGEE come from the germline V gene. The ends were cut back, 7 bases at V and 5 bases at J, with 20 bases in the middle. The CDR3 is 15 residues long. CDR3 residues: CASALRRVSGDTQYF. The CDR3 nucleotides read TGTGCCAGCGCGTTACGGAGGGTTAGTGGAGATACGCAGTATTTT. The variable domain in full, with the rest retrieved from reference TRBV5-8 and TRBJ2-3, is EAGVTQSPTHLIKTRGQQATLRCSPISGHTSVYWYQQALGLGLQFLLWYDEGEERNRGNFPPRFSGRQFPNYSSELNVNALELEDSALYLCASALRRVSGDTQYFGPGTRLTVL.

The V and J genes are TRBV4-3 and TRBJ2-3; a weak D match, TRBD1 (6 bases). The CDR3 spans 14 residues. Looked up from germline, CDR1 is LGHNA and CDR2 is YSLEER. The V end was cut by 4 bases, the J end by 0 bases, with 8 bases between. The CDR3 DNA is TGCGCCAGCAGCCGGACAGCTAGCACAGATACGCAGTATTTT. Its protein product is CASSRTASTDTQYF.

The chain uses TRBV6-6 and TRBJ2-7, with 11 bases matching TRBD1. The CDR3 is 15 residues long. The V gene's germline CDR1 is MNHNY and CDR2 SVGAGI (reference sequence). V shed 5 bases, J shed 2 bases, and the junction held 5 bases outside the gene matches. CDR3 in DNA: TGTGCCAGCAGTCATCCGGGACAGGGGGCCTACGAGCAGTACTTC. Protein: CASSHPGQGAYEQYF.

The gene calls are TRBV5-6 and TRBJ2-2; D is unresolved. V gave up 6 bases and J gave up 3 bases, with 6 bases separating them. This CDR3 is 12 amino acids long. CDR1 and CDR2 (germline): SGHDT, YYEEEE. Here the CDR3 DNA reads TGTGCCAGCAAGAGCCACACCGGGGAGCTGTTTTTT. Its protein is CASKSHTGELFF. The variable domain in full, with the rest retrieved from reference TRBV5-6 and TRBJ2-2, is DAGVTQSPTHLIKTRGQQVTLRCSPKSGHDTVSWYQQALGQGPQFIFQYYEEEERQRGNFPDRFSGHQFPNYSSELNVNALLLGDSALYLCASKSHTGELFFGEGSRLTVL.

This clone occurred once. Here the CDR3 DNA reads TGTGCCAGTAGCTCTAGCGGAATAGGCTACGAGCAGTACTTC. Translating it yields CASSSSGIGYEQYF. The V gene is TRBV19, the J gene TRBJ2-7; 7 bases line up with TRBD2. CDR3 size: 14 residues. V lost 6 bases and J lost 3; bases outside the gene matches: 8. Germline lookup yields CDR1 LNHDA and CDR2 SQIVND (reference sequence).

The chain has TRBV7-6 and TRBJ2-2; no clear D. Trimming took off 9 bases at V and 1 base at J, with 6 bases between the two ends. The CDR3 sequence is 12 residues long. Per the germline V gene, CDR1 is SGHVS and CDR2 is FNYEAQ. The CDR3 here is CASRGNTGELFF. As DNA, the CDR3 is TGTGCCAGTAGAGGGAACACCGGGGAGCTGTTTTTT.

This chain links TRBV30 with TRBJ2-5; tentatively, D is TRBD1 (6 bases). The assigned J gene may be wrong: the sequence end matches TRBJ2-7 better. The CDR3 loop spans 16 amino acids. In germline, CDR1 is GTSNPN, CDR2 SVGIG (reference sequence). The CDR3 nucleotides read TGTGCCTGGAGTGCGCCCCGGGACACTAATTCCTACGAGCAGTACTTC. Translation: CAWSAPRDTNSYEQYF.

The chain uses TRBV6-5 and TRBJ2-7; 8 positions match TRBD2. Germline V gene lookup returns CDR1 MNHEY and CDR2 SVGAGI. The CDR3 covers 13 residues. V was pared by 5 bases and J by 3 bases, with 3 bases of the junction left unmatched. The CDR3 DNA reads TGTGCCAGCAGTCCGGGGGGGCTCTACGAGCAGTACTTC. Encoded protein: CASSPGGLYEQYF.

This chain links TRBV27 with TRBJ2-7; a possible D gene is TRBD2 (6 bases). Germline CDR1 MNHEY, CDR2 SMNVEV (reference sequence). The CDR3 consists of 13 residues. V lost 6 bases and J 5 bases, leaving 14 bases between the germline ends. CDR3 sequence (DNA): TGTGCCAGCAGCTTGGGACTGGCAAACGAGCAGTACTTC. Translated: CASSLGLANEQYF.

The V and J genes are TRBV7-8 and TRBJ2-7; D is possibly TRBD2 (5 bases). The CDR3 spans 14 residues. V dropped 0 bases and J dropped 2 bases, with 8 bases sitting between them. CDR1 is SGHVS, CDR2 FQNEAQ, per germline. The CDR3 nucleotides read TGTGCCAGCAGCTTAGCGCACGGGACCTACGAGCAGTACTTC. Translating it yields CASSLAHGTYEQYF.